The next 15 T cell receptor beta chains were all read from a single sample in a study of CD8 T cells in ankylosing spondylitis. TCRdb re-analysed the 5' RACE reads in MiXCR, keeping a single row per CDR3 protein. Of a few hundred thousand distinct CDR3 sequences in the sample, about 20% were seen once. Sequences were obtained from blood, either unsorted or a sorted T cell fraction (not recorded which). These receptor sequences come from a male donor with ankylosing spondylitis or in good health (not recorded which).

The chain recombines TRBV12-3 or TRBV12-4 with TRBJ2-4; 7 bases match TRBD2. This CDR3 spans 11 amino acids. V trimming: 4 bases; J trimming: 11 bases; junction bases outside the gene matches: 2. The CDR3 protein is CASSSLAVQYF. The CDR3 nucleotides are TGTGCCAGCAGTTCGCTAGCGGTTCAGTACTTC.

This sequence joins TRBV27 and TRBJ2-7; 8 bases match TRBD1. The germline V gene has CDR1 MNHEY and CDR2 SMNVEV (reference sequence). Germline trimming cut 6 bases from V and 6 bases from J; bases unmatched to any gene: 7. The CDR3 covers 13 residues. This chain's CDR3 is CASSYQGAAEQYF. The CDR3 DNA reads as TGTGCCAGCAGCTACCAGGGGGCGGCCGAGCAGTACTTC.

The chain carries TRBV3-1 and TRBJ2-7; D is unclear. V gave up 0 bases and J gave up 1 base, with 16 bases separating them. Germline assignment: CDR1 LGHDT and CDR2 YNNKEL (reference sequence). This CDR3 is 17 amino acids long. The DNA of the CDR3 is TGTGCCAGCAGCCAAGATACTCGGGTTGGGGTATCCTACGAGCAGTACTTC. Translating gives CASSQDTRVGVSYEQYF.

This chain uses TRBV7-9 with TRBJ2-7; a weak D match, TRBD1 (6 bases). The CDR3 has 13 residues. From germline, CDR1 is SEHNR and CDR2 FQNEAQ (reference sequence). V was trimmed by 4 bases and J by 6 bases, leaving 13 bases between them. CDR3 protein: CASSSGTKGEQYF. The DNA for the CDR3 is TGTGCCAGCAGCTCCGGGACAAAGGGCGAGCAGTACTTC.

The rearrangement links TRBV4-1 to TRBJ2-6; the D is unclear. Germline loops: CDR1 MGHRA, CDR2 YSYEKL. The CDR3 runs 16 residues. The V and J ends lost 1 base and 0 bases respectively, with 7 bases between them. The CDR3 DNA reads TGCGCCAGCAGCCAAGGGGCACTCTCTGGGGCCAACGTCCTGACTTTC. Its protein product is CASSQGALSGANVLTF.

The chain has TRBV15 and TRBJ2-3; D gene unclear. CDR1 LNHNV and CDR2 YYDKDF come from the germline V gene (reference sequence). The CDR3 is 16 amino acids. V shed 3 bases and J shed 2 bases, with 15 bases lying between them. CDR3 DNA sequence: TGTGCCACCAGCAGCAGCGCCGGATTCAACACAGATACGCAGTATTTT. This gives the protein CATSSSAGFNTDTQYF.

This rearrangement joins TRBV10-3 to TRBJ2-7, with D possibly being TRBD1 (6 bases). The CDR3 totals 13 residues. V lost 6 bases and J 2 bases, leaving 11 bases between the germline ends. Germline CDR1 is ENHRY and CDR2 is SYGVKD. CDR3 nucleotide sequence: TGTGCCATCAGGAGGGACATAACCTACGAGCAGTACTTC. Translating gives CAIRRDITYEQYF.

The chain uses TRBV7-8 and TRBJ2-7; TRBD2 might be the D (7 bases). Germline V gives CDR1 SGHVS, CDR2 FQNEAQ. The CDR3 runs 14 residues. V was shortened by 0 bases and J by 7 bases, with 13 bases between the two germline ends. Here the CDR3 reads CASSLASGGWEQYF. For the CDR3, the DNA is TGTGCCAGCAGCTTAGCATCGGGGGGCTGGGAGCAGTACTTC.

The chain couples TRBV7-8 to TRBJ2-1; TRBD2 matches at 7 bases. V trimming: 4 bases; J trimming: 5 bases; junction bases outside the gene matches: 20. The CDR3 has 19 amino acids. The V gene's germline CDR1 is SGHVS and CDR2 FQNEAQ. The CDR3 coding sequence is TGTGCCAGCAGCTCTAATATAATCCTAGCGGTGGGGGAAGACAATGAGCAGTTCTTC. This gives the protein CASSSNIILAVGEDNEQFF.

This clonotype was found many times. CDR3 in DNA: TGTGCCAGCACCCCGGTCACTAGCGGCCCCTACGAGCAGTACTTC. Amino acid sequence: CASTPVTSGPYEQYF. The V gene is TRBV7-9, the J gene TRBJ2-7; 8 nucleotides line up with TRBD2. Trimming cost V 7 bases and J 2 bases; bases outside gene matches: 10. CDR1 is SEHNR, CDR2 FQNEAQ, per germline (reference sequence). The CDR3 is made up of 15 amino acids.

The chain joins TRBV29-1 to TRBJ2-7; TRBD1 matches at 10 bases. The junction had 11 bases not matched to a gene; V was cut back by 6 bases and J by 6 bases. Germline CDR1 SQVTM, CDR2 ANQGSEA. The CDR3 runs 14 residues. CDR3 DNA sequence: TGCAGCGTGGGAACCGGGACAGGGGCCGGCGAGCAGTACTTC. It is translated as CSVGTGTGAGEQYF.

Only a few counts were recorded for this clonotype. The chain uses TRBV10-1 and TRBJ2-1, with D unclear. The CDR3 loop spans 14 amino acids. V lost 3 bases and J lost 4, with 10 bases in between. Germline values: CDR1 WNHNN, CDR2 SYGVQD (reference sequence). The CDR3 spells CASSDLGVYNEQFF. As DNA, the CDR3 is TGCGCCAGCAGTGATTTGGGTGTATACAATGAGCAGTTCTTC.

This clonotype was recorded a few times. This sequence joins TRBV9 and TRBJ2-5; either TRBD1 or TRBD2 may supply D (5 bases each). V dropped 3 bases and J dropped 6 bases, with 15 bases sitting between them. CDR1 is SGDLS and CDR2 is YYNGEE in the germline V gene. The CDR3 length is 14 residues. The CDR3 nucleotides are TGTGCCAGCAGCGGTGGGACGGGTGTTAAGACCCAGTACTTC. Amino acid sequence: CASSGGTGVKTQYF.

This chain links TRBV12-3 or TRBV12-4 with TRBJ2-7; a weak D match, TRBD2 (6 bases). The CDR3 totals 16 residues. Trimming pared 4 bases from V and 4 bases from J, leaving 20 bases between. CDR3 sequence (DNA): TGTGCCAGCAGTTCCCCCTGGCGGGACCAACCTTACGAGCAGTACTTC. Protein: CASSSPWRDQPYEQYF.

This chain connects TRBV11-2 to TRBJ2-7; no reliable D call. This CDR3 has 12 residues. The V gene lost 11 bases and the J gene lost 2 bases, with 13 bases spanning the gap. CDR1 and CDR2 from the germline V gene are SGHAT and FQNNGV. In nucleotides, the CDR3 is TGTGCCGTCGGTGGGCTCCCCTACGAGCAGTACTTC. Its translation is CAVGGLPYEQYF.